Given below is one T cell receptor (beta chain) in context. The antigen is not known. Time point specified: week 23, last vaccination. Vaccination comprised doses that each held 300 ug of mutant IDH1 20-mer peptide, plus topical imiquimod. The source of the sample is a study of a mutant IDH1 vaccine in newly diagnosed glioma. Study as a whole: Patients began vaccination 4-6 weeks after radiotherapy alone, or with temozolomide cycles. Radiotherapy, temozolomide, or both had been given previously, and both were given to most.

CDR3 length: 15 amino acids. V was pared by 5 bases and J by 0 bases, with 6 bases of the junction left unmatched. The germline V gene encodes CDR1 SGHTA and CDR2 FQGNSA. The method was immunoSEQ multiplex PCR; TCRdb's version includes in-frame clones alone and lacks a portion of them. The data contain about 44,000 clones, roughly 90% of them singletons. The sequencing used PBMCs, collected from a glioma patient whose treatment included an IDH1 peptide vaccine. The origin of this receptor is a middle-aged man with glioma. The V and J genes are TRBV7-2 and TRBJ1-1; TRBD1 matches at 7 bases. This CDR3 reads CASSEQGRMNTEAFF. DNA of the CDR3: TGTGCCAGCAGCGAACAGGGGAGGATGAACACTGAAGCTTTCTTT.